This T cell receptor beta chain originates from a study of T cells in Graves' hyperthyroidism and ophthalmopathy. Notes on this clonotype: Antigen unknown.

Notes on the study in general: Most thyroid-expanded clonotypes above 0.001 were also found in blood.

This CDR3 is built from 14 residues. Trimming at V came to 7 bases and at J to 2 bases, leaving 7 bases not matched to a gene. Germline CDR1 is MNHNS and CDR2 is SASEGT. Amplified TCR beta CDR3 regions derived from RNA transcripts. Carried out on the TCR CDR3, a first-round RT-PCR used the HTBI primer set. TCRdb reanalysed the multiplex PCR reads using MiXCR and keeps one entry per CDR3 protein. The sample lists 450,000 to 550,000 distinct CDR3 sequences; roughly 25% were seen once. The sample consisted of blood. The TCR originated in a woman in her thirties with Graves' ophthalmopathy. The V call is TRBV6-1, the J call TRBJ1-2; 7 bases align to TRBD1. The CDR3 DNA reads as TGTGCCAGCAAACAATACAGGGGAAACTATGGCTACACCTTC. This codes for CASKQYRGNYGYTF.